One and the same sample provided the 21 T cell receptor beta chains below, sequenced in a study of prognosis after radiotherapy for stage I lung cancer (dated by TCRdb to the early 2020s). Instrument used: Illumina HiSeq 3000. Two rounds of multiplex PCR were performed to amplify the TCR beta CDR3 region from genomic DNA. In the first round of PCR, primers specific to each TRBV and TRBJ gene were used, and the primer sequences are filed in Chinese patent CN105087789A. TCRdb took the public reads, trimmed them with fastp at Q25, ran MiXCR for clone calling and kept in-frame beta chains. Each record represents a unique CDR3 protein, reported with the most common genes and DNA among its rows. The sample table contains 24,000 or so distinct CDR3 sequences; only one count was recorded for 40% of them. The ten largest clones represent about 22% of the sample. Sample: PBMCs, taken before or after stereotactic body radiation therapy (not recorded which). These receptors were obtained from a donor of 50 years or more with non-small cell lung cancer.

In the case of this clonotype: Given a far larger clone just one base away, this is likely a sequencing read error. J is TRBJ1-5 and V is TRBV7-9; 8 bases fit TRBD1. Looked up from germline, CDR1 is SEHNR and CDR2 is FQNEAQ (reference sequence). The CDR3 runs 16 residues. The CDR3 loop is CASSLLPTGGGTGKYF. The DNA of the CDR3 is TGTGCCAGCAGCTTATTACCCACCGGGGGCGGGACAGGCAAGTATTTT.

The chain couples TRBV20-1 to TRBJ2-2, with TRBD2 matching 8 bases. Germline CDR1 reads DFQATT; CDR2 reads SNEGSKA (reference sequence). The CDR3 covers 13 residues. The CDR3 DNA sequence: TGCGGGGGTCGGGGGGGCTCGGCGGGGGAGCTGTTTTTT. As protein: CGGRGGSAGELFF.

This clonotype ranks as medium-sized (0.01 to 0.1%). The V call is TRBV19, the J call TRBJ1-5; D is ambiguous. V was shortened by 7 bases and J by 3 bases, with 22 bases between the two germline ends. Germline-derived CDR1 and CDR2 are LNHDA and SQIVND (reference sequence). The CDR3 runs 17 residues. The CDR3 reads CASTRTFRIDNNQPQHF. DNA of the CDR3: TGTGCCAGTACTCGGACCTTTCGCATCGATAACAATCAGCCCCAGCATTTT.

V is TRBV6-2 or TRBV6-3 and J is TRBJ2-1; 7 bases agree with TRBD2. CDR3 length: 16 residues. The germline gives CDR1 MNHEY, CDR2 SVGEGT. V shed 7 bases, J shed 1 base, and the junction held 10 bases outside the gene matches. CDR3 protein: CASIHTSVNSYNEQFF. The CDR3 DNA is TGTGCCAGCATCCATACTAGCGTCAATTCCTACAATGAGCAGTTCTTC.

The genes are TRBV2 and TRBJ2-5; no reliable D call. The J call may be incorrect, as the DNA end agrees better with TRBJ2-1. This CDR3 comprises 12 residues. CDR1 SNHLY and CDR2 FYNNEI come from the germline V gene. The CDR3 reads CASIYSDNEQFF. The DNA for the CDR3 is TGTGCCAGCATCTACTCTGACAATGAGCAGTTCTTC.

This clonotype was detected many times. The chain is built from TRBV9 and TRBJ2-3; 9 positions agree with TRBD2. CDR3 length: 15 residues. V gave up 10 bases and J gave up 2 bases; unmatched junction bases: 11. Germline V gene data show CDR1 as SGDLS and CDR2 as YYNGEE. In DNA, the CDR3 is TGTGCCTCCACTCGGGCTAGCGGGGCCACAGATACGCAGTATTTT. Its protein product is CASTRASGATDTQYF.

The chain combines TRBV5-1 with TRBJ2-7; D tentatively reads TRBD1 or TRBD2 (5 bases each). This CDR3 region has 15 residues. V was shortened by 4 bases and J by 3 bases, with 17 bases between the two germline ends. CDR1 and CDR2 from the germline V gene are SGHRS and YFSETQ. DNA for the CDR3: TGCGCCAGCAGCGGGGGTACAGCGTCGGGCTACGAGCAGTACTTC. This sequence encodes CASSGGTASGYEQYF.

This clonotype was seen a few times. The chain has TRBV6-1 and TRBJ1-1; 10 bases fit TRBD1. Per the germline V gene, CDR1 is MNHNS and CDR2 is SASEGT. The trim removed 7 bases at V and 5 bases at J, leaving 10 bases unmatched. This CDR3 region has 15 residues. This CDR3 reads CASIQPTGGGTEAFF. CDR3 bases: TGTGCCAGCATCCAACCGACAGGGGGCGGAACTGAAGCTTTCTTT.

The chain links TRBV28 to TRBJ1-2, with unresolved D. Germline V gives CDR1 MDHEN, CDR2 SYDVKM. V was cut by 5 bases and J by 8 bases, with 18 bases left in between. This CDR3 is 14 amino acids long. The CDR3 DNA reads as TGTGCCAGCAGTCCTCCGGGATCGGGCCTGGGCTACACCTTC. This codes for CASSPPGSGLGYTF.

To note about this clonotype: A read error likely explains this, since a far larger clone differs by one base. V and J are TRBV7-9 and TRBJ1-5; the D gene is possibly TRBD1 (6 bases). This CDR3 region has 15 residues. The germline CDR1 and CDR2 sequences are SEHNR and FQNEAQ (reference sequence). Trimming took off 7 bases at V and 7 bases at J, with 20 bases between the two ends. The CDR3 loop reads CASISTSTGVQPQHF. The CDR3 bases are TGTGCCAGCATCTCGACCTCGACAGGAGTCCAGCCCCAGCATTTT.

Within the sample, this clonotype is medium-sized. The rearrangement links TRBV12-3 or TRBV12-4 to TRBJ2-7; 14 bases match TRBD2. V lost 4 bases and J lost 5; bases outside the gene matches: 4. This CDR3 has 15 residues. Written as DNA, the CDR3 is TGTGCCAGCAGTTCCCCGGGACTAGCGGGAGACGAGCAGTACTTC. Translating it yields CASSSPGLAGDEQYF.

On this clonotype: The junction differs from germline at one of its ends, possibly a read error. This chain links TRBV4-1 with TRBJ2-1; D possibly corresponds to TRBD2 (5 bases). The germline gives CDR1 MGHRA, CDR2 YSYEKL. The CDR3 contains 15 residues. The chain's CDR3 is CASSQAGAAEYEQFF. The CDR3 region has the DNA TGCGCAAGCAGCCAAGCAGGAGCGGCGGAGTACGAGCAGTTCTTC.

This clonotype was observed many times. V and J are TRBV9 and TRBJ2-1; D possibly corresponds to TRBD1 (5 bases). From germline, CDR1 is SGDLS and CDR2 YYNGEE. This CDR3 has 16 amino acids. The germline V and J ends were trimmed by 7 bases and 8 bases, with 25 bases remaining between them. CDR3 DNA: TGTGCCAGCGGGGCCTGGGTTATATCCCCTACCGATGAGCAGTTCTTC. Residues: CASGAWVISPTDEQFF.

This clonotype showed up many times. The chain couples TRBV19 to TRBJ2-5; D is possibly TRBD1 (6 bases). Deletions cut 3 bases from V and 5 bases from J, with 10 bases between. Germline V gene data show CDR1 as LNHDA and CDR2 as SQIVND (reference sequence). CDR3 size: 13 residues. As DNA, the CDR3 is TGTGCCAGTAGTATGGATAGGGGGGAGACCCAGTACTTC. Translated, it gives CASSMDRGETQYF.

This clonotype was counted many times. The chain recombines TRBV9 with TRBJ1-6, with a tentative D call TRBD1 (6 bases). Per the germline V gene, CDR1 is SGDLS and CDR2 is YYNGEE. V dropped 4 bases and J dropped 8 bases, with 19 bases sitting between them. CDR3 length: 16 amino acids. The CDR3: CASSRGGWGRDSPLHF. The CDR3 nucleotides are TGTGCCAGCAGCCGGGGCGGTTGGGGGCGTGATTCACCCCTCCACTTT.

This clonotype is labeled as medium-sized (0.01 to 0.1%). The genes are TRBV5-1 and TRBJ2-7; D gene uncertain. Trimming left V 0 bases short and J 0 bases short, with 7 bases between. In germline, CDR1 is SGHRS, CDR2 YFSETQ. This CDR3 is 14 amino acids long. CDR3 amino acids: CASSLGVNSYEQYF. CDR3 nucleotides: TGCGCCAGCAGCTTGGGGGTAAACTCCTACGAGCAGTACTTC.

V and J are TRBV6-1 and TRBJ2-3, with no clear D. The length of the CDR3 is 13 residues. V lost 6 bases, J lost 6 bases, and 13 bases lay in between. Germline CDR1 MNHNS, CDR2 SASEGT. This chain's CDR3 is CASRDILTDTQYF. CDR3 DNA sequence: TGTGCCAGCAGGGATATCCTCACGGATACGCAGTATTTT.

The table lists this clonotype with many counts. The CDR3 sequence: CASSQDPLAAYEQYF. CDR3 in DNA: TGTGCCAGCAGCCAAGATCCCCTAGCGGCGTACGAGCAGTACTTC. This rearrangement joins TRBV3-1 to TRBJ2-7; TRBD2 matches at 7 bases. V was clipped by 0 bases and J by 4 bases; unmatched bases: 6. The CDR3 has 15 amino acids. From germline, CDR1 is LGHDT and CDR2 YNNKEL (reference sequence).

This clonotype was found many times. V is TRBV12-3 or TRBV12-4 and J is TRBJ2-7, with a tentative D call TRBD2 (5 bases). With 6 bases removed from V and 1 base from J, the gap between germline ends came to 13 bases. The CDR3 runs 14 residues. The CDR3 DNA follows: TGTGCCAGCAGATCAACCGGGGAATCCTACGAGCAGTACTTC. The encoded protein is CASRSTGESYEQYF.

This clonotype was observed many times. The chain joins TRBV3-1 to TRBJ1-2; 9 nucleotides match TRBD1. The J segment lost 11 bases and the V segment lost 3 bases, leaving 16 bases of the junction unmatched. The V gene's germline CDR1 is LGHDT and CDR2 YNNKEL (reference sequence). The CDR3 has 16 amino acids. The CDR3 DNA reads as TGTGCCAGCAGCCAGGAATGGGACAGGGACCGACTGCGGTACACCTTC. This codes for CASSQEWDRDRLRYTF.

In its sample, this clonotype was seen many times. V is TRBV5-6 and J is TRBJ2-1; the D is unclear. Trimming took 3 bases from V and 12 from J, leaving 13 bases between them. This CDR3 is built from 12 residues. Germline V CDR1 and CDR2: SGHDT, YYEEEE. The CDR3 region is CASSSQDIVQFF. The CDR3 DNA reads as TGTGCCAGCAGCTCCCAGGATATAGTGCAGTTCTTC.